Each of the 18 T cell receptor beta chains below was sequenced from the same sample in a study of identifying expanded T cells in peripheral blood. Profiling relied on immunoSEQ multiplex PCR, and the TCRdb table lists in-frame clones only, not all of them. The sample includes about 100,000 clones, over 75% of them seen just once. The sample taken for sequencing was blood. These receptors were taken from a person aged 18 to 70 in good health.

This chain links TRBV9 with TRBJ2-5; TRBD2 matches at 13 bases. Germline lookup yields CDR1 SGDLS and CDR2 YYNGEE. With 3 bases clipped from V and 5 bases from J, the junction kept 7 bases outside the gene matches. CDR3 length equals 16 residues. The CDR3 DNA sequence: TGTGCCAGCAGCGCCGGACTAGCGGGGGCCCGGGAGACCCAGTACTTC. The encoded protein is CASSAGLAGARETQYF.

The chain links TRBV29-1 to TRBJ2-3, with 11 bases aligning to TRBD2. V lost 3 bases and J lost 4; bases outside the gene matches: 12. This CDR3 comprises 17 residues. Germline assignment: CDR1 SQVTM and CDR2 ANQGSEA. The CDR3 loop is CSVEFSGGAVGADTQYF. As DNA, the CDR3 is TGCAGCGTTGAGTTTAGCGGGGGGGCCGTAGGGGCAGATACGCAGTATTTT.

Comment on this clone: One junction end disagrees with the germline gene, perhaps due to a read error. The J gene is TRBJ1-1, the V gene TRBV7-3, with D uncertain. Germline values: CDR1 SGHTA, CDR2 FQGTGA. This CDR3 contains 14 residues. The CDR3 sequence: CASSVTSGSPEAFF. The CDR3 nucleotides are TGTGCCAGCAGCGTAACTTCCGGGTCGCCTGAAGCTTTCTTT.

V usage is TRBV6-4 and J usage is TRBJ2-5, with TRBD2 identical over 8 bases. The germline gives CDR1 MRHNA, CDR2 SNTAGT. CDR3 length equals 14 residues. V lost 4 bases, J lost 3 bases, and 4 bases stayed unmatched. For the CDR3, the DNA is TGTGCCAGCAGTGTGGGGCGGGGGGAAGAGACCCAGTACTTC. The encoded protein is CASSVGRGEETQYF.

The V gene is TRBV2, the J gene TRBJ1-2; tentatively, D is TRBD1 (6 bases). From germline, CDR1 is SNHLY and CDR2 FYNNEI. The CDR3 spans 15 residues. V gave up 9 bases and J gave up 0 bases, with 17 bases separating them. CDR3: CARSGTPVTNYGYTF. CDR3 bases: TGTGCCAGATCCGGGACACCCGTTACTAACTATGGCTACACCTTC.

The V and J genes are TRBV6-6 and TRBJ1-4, with TRBD1 identical over 8 bases. The CDR3 totals 15 residues. The trim removed 4 bases at V and 6 bases at J, leaving 7 bases unmatched. Germline V CDR1 and CDR2: MNHNY, SVGAGI (reference sequence). Here the CDR3 DNA reads TGTGCCAGCAGTTCCGCCGGGACAGGACATGAAAAACTGTTTTTT. It yields the protein CASSSAGTGHEKLFF.

This clone appeared once. The J gene is TRBJ2-1, the V gene TRBV19; 14 nucleotides line up with TRBD2. The CDR3 loop spans 15 amino acids. Trimming removed 5 bases from V and 4 bases from J; junction bases left unmatched: 1. Looked up from germline, CDR1 is LNHDA and CDR2 is SQIVND (reference sequence). The CDR3 loop reads CASSGTSGGYNEQFF. The CDR3 DNA is TGTGCCAGTAGTGGGACTAGCGGGGGTTACAATGAGCAGTTCTTC.

V is TRBV7-7 and J is TRBJ2-1, with D possibly matching TRBD1 (5 bases). Germline V gene data show CDR1 as SSHAT and CDR2 as FNYEAQ (reference sequence). Trimming pared 1 base from V and 0 bases from J, leaving 10 bases between. The CDR3 runs 16 residues. This CDR3 reads CASSLDVQGSYNEQFF. For the CDR3, the DNA is TGTGCCAGCAGCTTAGACGTCCAGGGCTCCTACAATGAGCAGTTCTTC.

The chain employs TRBV19 and TRBJ2-2; D is uncertain. Germline V CDR1 and CDR2: LNHDA, SQIVND (reference sequence). The CDR3 has 14 residues. The V gene lost 3 bases and the J gene lost 12 bases, with 17 bases spanning the gap. The chain's CDR3 is CASSISPDTSKLFF. In DNA, the CDR3 is TGTGCCAGTAGTATTTCGCCCGACACCAGTAAGCTGTTTTTT. The complete variable domain, with remaining parts taken from reference TRBV19 and TRBJ2-2, reads DGGITQSPKYLFRKEGQNVTLSCEQNLNHDAMYWYRQDPGQGLRLIYYSQIVNDFQKGDIAEGYSVSREKKESFPLTVTSAQKNPTAFYLCASSISPDTSKLFFGEGSRLTVL.

This clone was detected once. Other DNA sequences in this specimen translate into the identical CDR3. The chain recombines TRBV6-5 with TRBJ1-1, with D possibly being TRBD1 (6 bases). V lost 0 bases to trimming and J lost 8 bases, with 10 bases between them. CDR1 and CDR2 (germline): MNHEY, SVGAGI. The CDR3 covers 13 residues. The CDR3 nucleotides are TGTGCCAGCAGTTACTCGAGGGGGACCGAAGCTTTCTTT. Protein product: CASSYSRGTEAFF.

The CDR3 DNA is TGCAGCGTTGAAGATCCCCGGACTGGGAGGGCCATGAGAGAGCAGTACTTC. Its protein is CSVEDPRTGRAMREQYF. The chain combines TRBV29-1 with TRBJ2-7, with 7 bases aligning to TRBD2. V was pared by 0 bases and J by 7 bases, with 18 bases of the junction left unmatched. The germline V gene has CDR1 SQVTM and CDR2 ANQGSEA. CDR3 length: 17 residues.

The chain has TRBV4-2 and TRBJ1-2; D is ambiguous. With 1 base removed from V and 8 bases from J, the gap between germline ends came to 11 bases. CDR1 is LGHNA and CDR2 is YNFKEQ in the germline V gene. CDR3 length: 13 residues. Here the CDR3 DNA reads TGTGCCAGCAGCCAAGGGTTGCTCCCGGGCTACACCTTC. It translates to CASSQGLLPGYTF.

The CDR3 DNA reads TGTGCCAGCAGCCCCCGTAGGAACACTGAAGCTTTCTTT. It yields the protein CASSPRRNTEAFF. This chain links TRBV7-6 with TRBJ1-1, with D unclear. Germline lookup yields CDR1 SGHVS and CDR2 FNYEAQ. There are 13 residues in the CDR3. V lost 5 bases to trimming and J lost 1 base, with 8 bases between them.

V is TRBV6-1 and J is TRBJ1-2; TRBD1 aligns across 7 bases. The V gene's germline CDR1 is MNHNS and CDR2 SASEGT. The V and J ends lost 7 bases and 0 bases, in that order; junction bases with no gene match: 8. The CDR3 spans 15 residues. This chain's CDR3 is CASKEFGTANYGYTF. In nucleotides, the CDR3 is TGTGCCAGCAAAGAATTTGGGACAGCTAACTATGGCTACACCTTC.

This sequence joins TRBV7-2 and TRBJ1-3, with unresolved D. Per the germline V gene, CDR1 is SGHTA and CDR2 is FQGNSA. V lost 3 bases to trimming and J lost 8 bases, with 11 bases between them. The CDR3 sequence is 13 residues long. The DNA for the CDR3 is TGTGCCAGCAGCTTTGCCTTCGGAGACACCATATATTTT. Its translation: CASSFAFGDTIYF.

The chain joins TRBV6-5 to TRBJ2-5, with D hard to call. This CDR3 has 15 amino acids. Germline V lookup: CDR1 MNHEY, CDR2 SVGAGI. Trimming pared 7 bases from V and 1 base from J, leaving 16 bases between. The CDR3 protein is CASTPQPQSQETQYF. The DNA of the CDR3 is TGTGCCAGCACCCCGCAGCCTCAGAGCCAAGAGACCCAGTACTTC.

This rearrangement joins TRBV19 to TRBJ1-2, with TRBD1 matching 11 bases. V shed 7 bases and J 5 bases; nucleotides not matched to a gene: 3. The CDR3 is 13 amino acids. Germline CDR1 reads LNHDA; CDR2 reads SQIVND (reference sequence). CDR3 coding DNA: TGTGCCAGTACCGGGACAGGGGGATATGGCTACACCTTC. Translation: CASTGTGGYGYTF. The full variable domain, completed using reference TRBV19 and TRBJ1-2, is DGGITQSPKYLFRKEGQNVTLSCEQNLNHDAMYWYRQDPGQGLRLIYYSQIVNDFQKGDIAEGYSVSREKKESFPLTVTSAQKNPTAFYLCASTGTGGYGYTFGSGTRLTVV.

V is TRBV5-1 and J is TRBJ1-6, with 8 bases fitting TRBD1. After removal of 4 bases from V and 7 bases from J, the junction contained 10 bases not matched to a gene. The V gene's germline CDR1 is SGHRS and CDR2 YFSETQ. There are 16 residues in the CDR3. DNA for the CDR3: TGCGCCAGCAGCCCGTACGGACAGGGCCCCAATTCACCCCTCCACTTT. The encoded protein is CASSPYGQGPNSPLHF.